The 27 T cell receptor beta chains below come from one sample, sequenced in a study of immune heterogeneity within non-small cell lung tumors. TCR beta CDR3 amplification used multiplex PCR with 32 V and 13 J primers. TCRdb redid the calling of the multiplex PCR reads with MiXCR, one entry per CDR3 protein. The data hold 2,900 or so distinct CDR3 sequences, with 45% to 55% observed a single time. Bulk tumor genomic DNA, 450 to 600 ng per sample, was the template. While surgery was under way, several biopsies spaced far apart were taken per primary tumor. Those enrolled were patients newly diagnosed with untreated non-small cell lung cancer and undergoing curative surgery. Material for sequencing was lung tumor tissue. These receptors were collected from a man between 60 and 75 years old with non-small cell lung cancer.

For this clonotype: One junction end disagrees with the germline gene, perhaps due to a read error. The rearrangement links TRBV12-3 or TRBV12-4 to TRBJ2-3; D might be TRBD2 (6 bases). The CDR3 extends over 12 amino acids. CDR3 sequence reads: CASRLAVDTQYF. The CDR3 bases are TGTGCCAGCAGATTAGCGGTAGATACGCAGTATTTT.

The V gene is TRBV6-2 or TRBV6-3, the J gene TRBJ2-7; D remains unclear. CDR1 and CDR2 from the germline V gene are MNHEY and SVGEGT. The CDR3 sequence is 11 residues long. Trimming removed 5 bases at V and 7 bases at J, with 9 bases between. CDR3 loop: CASSNMGEQYF. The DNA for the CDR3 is TGTGCCAGCAGTAACATGGGTGAGCAGTACTTC.

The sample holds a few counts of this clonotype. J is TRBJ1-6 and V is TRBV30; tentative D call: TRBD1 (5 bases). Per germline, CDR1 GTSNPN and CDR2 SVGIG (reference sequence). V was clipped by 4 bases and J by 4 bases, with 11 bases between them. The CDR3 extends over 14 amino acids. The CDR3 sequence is CAWTPRQYNSPLHF. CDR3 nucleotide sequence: TGTGCCTGGACGCCGCGACAGTATAATTCACCCCTCCACTTT.

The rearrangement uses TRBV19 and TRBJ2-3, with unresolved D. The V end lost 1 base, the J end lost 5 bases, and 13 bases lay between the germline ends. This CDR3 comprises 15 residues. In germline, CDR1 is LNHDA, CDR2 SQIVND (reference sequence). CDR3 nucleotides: TGTGCCAGTAGTATAGGTAAAGGGTTGTTAGATACGCAGTATTTT. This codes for CASSIGKGLLDTQYF.

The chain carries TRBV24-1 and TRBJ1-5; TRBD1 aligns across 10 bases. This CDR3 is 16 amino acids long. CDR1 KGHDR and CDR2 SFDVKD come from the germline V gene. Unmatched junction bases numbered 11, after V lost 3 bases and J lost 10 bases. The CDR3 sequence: CATSDKMGQGFRPQHF. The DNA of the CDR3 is TGTGCCACCAGTGATAAAATGGGACAGGGGTTCCGTCCCCAGCATTTT.

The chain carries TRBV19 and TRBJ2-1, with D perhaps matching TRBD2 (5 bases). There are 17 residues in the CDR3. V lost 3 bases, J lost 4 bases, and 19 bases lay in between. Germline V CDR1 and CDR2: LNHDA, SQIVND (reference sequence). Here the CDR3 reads CASSMRTAGVGYNEQFF. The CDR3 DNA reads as TGTGCCAGTAGTATGAGGACGGCGGGTGTGGGATACAATGAGCAGTTCTTC. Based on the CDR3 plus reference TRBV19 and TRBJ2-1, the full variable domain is DGGITQSPKYLFRKEGQNVTLSCEQNLNHDAMYWYRQDPGQGLRLIYYSQIVNDFQKGDIAEGYSVSREKKESFPLTVTSAQKNPTAFYLCASSMRTAGVGYNEQFFGPGTRLTVL.

CDR3: CASSSSSWNGYTF. DNA for the CDR3: TGTGCCAGCAGTTCTTCCTCATGGAATGGCTACACCTTC. The chain has TRBV27 and TRBJ1-2; D ambiguous. There are 13 residues in the CDR3. Trimming removed 4 bases from V and 6 bases from J, with 12 bases in between. Germline V gene sequence: CDR1 MNHEY, CDR2 SMNVEV (reference sequence).

Written as DNA, the CDR3 is TGCAGTGCACTTCTAGCGGGAGTAACCGGGGAGCTGTTTTTT. It is translated as CSALLAGVTGELFF. The V and J genes are TRBV20-1 and TRBJ2-2; 10 nucleotides match TRBD2. This CDR3 has 14 amino acids. From germline, CDR1 is DFQATT and CDR2 SNEGSKA (reference sequence). With 6 bases clipped from V and 5 bases from J, the junction kept 6 bases outside the gene matches.

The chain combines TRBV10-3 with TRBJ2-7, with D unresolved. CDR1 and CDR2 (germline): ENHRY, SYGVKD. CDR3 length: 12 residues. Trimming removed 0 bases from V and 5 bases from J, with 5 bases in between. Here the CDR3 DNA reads TGTGCCATCAGTGAGTCTATCCACGAGCAGTACTTC. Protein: CAISESIHEQYF.

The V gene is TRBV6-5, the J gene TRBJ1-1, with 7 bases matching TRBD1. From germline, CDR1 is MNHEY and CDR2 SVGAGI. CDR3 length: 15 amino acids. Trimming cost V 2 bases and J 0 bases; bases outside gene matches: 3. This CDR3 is CASSYEGAMNTEAFF. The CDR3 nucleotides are TGTGCCAGCAGTTACGAGGGGGCCATGAACACTGAAGCTTTCTTT.

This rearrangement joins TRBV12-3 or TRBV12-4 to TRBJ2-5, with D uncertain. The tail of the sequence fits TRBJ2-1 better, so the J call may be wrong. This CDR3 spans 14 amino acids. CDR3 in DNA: TGTGCCAGCAGTTTACCTCCTGCAATCAATGAGCAGTTCTTC. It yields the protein CASSLPPAINEQFF.

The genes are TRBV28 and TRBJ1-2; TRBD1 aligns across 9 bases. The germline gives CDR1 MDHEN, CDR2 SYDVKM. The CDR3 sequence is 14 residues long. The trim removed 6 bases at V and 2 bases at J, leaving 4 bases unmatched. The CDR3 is CASSRDRVNYGYTF. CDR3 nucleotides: TGTGCCAGCAGCAGGGACAGGGTAAACTATGGCTACACCTTC.

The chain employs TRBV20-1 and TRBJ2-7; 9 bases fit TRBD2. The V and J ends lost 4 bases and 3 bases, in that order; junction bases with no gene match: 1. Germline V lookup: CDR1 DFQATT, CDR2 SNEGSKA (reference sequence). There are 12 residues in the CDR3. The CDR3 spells CSAKTSGYEQYF. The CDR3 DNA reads TGCAGTGCTAAGACTAGCGGCTACGAGCAGTACTTC.

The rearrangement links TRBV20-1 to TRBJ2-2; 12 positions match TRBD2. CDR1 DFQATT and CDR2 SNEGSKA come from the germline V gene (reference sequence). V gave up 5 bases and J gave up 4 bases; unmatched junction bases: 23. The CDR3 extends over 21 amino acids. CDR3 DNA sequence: TGCAGTGCTCCGGGACGGGGGGCTGGACTAGCGGGGATGCGAGGCACCGGGGAGCTGTTTTTT. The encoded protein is CSAPGRGAGLAGMRGTGELFF.

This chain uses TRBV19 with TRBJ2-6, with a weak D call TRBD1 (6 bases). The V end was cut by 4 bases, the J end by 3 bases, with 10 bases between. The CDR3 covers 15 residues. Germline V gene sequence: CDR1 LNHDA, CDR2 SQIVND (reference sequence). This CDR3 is CASSTQGLGANVLTF. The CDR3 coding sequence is TGTGCCAGTAGTACACAGGGTCTTGGGGCCAACGTCCTGACTTTC.

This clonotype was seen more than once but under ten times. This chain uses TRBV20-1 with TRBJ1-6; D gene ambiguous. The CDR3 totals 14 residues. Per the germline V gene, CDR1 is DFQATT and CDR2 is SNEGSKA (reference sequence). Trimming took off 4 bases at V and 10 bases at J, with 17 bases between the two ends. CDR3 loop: CSATPGQTRSPLHF. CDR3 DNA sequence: TGCAGTGCTACTCCTGGCCAGACTAGATCACCCCTCCACTTT.

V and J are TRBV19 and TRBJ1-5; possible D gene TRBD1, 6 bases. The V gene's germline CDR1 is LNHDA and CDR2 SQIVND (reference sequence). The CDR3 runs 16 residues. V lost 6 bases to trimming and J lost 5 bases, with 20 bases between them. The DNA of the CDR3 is TGTGCCAGTAGCCTTACGGACAGTCTCCCCTATCAGCCCCAGCATTTT. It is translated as CASSLTDSLPYQPQHF.

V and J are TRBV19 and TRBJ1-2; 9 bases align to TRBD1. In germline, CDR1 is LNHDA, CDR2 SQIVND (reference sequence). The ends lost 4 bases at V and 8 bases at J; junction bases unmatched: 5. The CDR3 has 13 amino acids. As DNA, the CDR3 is TGTGCCAGTAGTAGCGGGACAGGGATCGGCTACACCTTC. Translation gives CASSSGTGIGYTF.

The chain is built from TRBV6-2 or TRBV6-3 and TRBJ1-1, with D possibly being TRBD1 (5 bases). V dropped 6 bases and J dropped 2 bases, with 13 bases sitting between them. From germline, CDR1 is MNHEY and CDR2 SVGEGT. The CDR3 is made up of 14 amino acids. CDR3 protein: CASRPWDLNTEAFF. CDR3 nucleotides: TGTGCCAGCAGGCCTTGGGACTTAAACACTGAAGCTTTCTTT.

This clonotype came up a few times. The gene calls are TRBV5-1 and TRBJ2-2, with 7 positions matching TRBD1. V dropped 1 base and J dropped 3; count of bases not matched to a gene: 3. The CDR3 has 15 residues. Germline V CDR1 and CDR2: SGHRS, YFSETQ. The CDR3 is CASSLKGAYTGELFF. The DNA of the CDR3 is TGCGCCAGCAGCTTGAAGGGGGCATACACCGGGGAGCTGTTTTTT.

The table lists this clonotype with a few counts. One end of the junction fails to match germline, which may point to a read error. CDR3 nucleotide sequence: TGTGCCAGCAGCAGTAGACAGGGGGCGAATACCGGGGAGCTGTTTTTT. Translated: CASSSRQGANTGELFF. The V and J genes are TRBV4-2 and TRBJ2-2; 10 bases fit TRBD1. Germline CDR1 reads LGHNA; CDR2 reads YNFKEQ. This CDR3 comprises 16 residues.

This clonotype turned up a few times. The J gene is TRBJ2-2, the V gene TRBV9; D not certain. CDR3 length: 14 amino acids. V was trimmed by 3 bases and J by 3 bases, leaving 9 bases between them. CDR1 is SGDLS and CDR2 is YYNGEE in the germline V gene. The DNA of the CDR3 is TGTGCCAGCAGCGAACTACGGTACACCGGGGAGCTGTTTTTT. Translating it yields CASSELRYTGELFF.

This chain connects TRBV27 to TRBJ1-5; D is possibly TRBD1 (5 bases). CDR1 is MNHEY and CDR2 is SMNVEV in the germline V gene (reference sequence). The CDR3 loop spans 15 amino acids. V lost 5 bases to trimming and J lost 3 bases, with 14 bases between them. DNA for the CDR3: TGTGCCAGCAGTCGATTCGACAGACTCAATCAGCCCCAGCATTTT. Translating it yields CASSRFDRLNQPQHF.

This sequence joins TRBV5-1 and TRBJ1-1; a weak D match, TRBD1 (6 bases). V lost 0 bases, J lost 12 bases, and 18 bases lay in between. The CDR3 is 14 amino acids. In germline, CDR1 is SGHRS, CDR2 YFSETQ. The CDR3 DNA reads TGCGCCAGCAGCTTGGAGCGGGGGACAATGGTATCTTTCTTT. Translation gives CASSLERGTMVSFF. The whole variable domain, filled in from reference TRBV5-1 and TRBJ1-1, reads KAGVTQTPRYLIKTRGQQVTLSCSPISGHRSVSWYQQTPGQGLQFLFEYFSETQRNKGNFPGRFSGRQFSNSRSEMNVSTLELGDSALYLCASSLERGTMVSFFGQGTRLTVV.

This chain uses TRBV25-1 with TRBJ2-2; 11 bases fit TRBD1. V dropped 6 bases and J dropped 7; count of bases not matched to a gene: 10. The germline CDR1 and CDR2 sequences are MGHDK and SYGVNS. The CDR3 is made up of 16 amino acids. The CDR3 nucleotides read TGTGCCAGCAGCTCCACTGGACAGGGGGCGGGCGGGGAGCTGTTTTTT. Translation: CASSSTGQGAGGELFF.

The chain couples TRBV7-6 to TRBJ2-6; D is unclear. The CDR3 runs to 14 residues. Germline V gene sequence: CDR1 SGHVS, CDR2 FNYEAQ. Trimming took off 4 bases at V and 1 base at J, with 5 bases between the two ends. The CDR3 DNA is TGTGCCAGCAGCTCAAATTCTGGGGCCAACGTCCTGACTTTC. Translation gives CASSSNSGANVLTF.

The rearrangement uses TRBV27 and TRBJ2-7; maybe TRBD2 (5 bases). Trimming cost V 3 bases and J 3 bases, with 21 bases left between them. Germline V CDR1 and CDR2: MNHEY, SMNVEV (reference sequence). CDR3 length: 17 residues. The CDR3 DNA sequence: TGTGCCAGCAGTTTCACTGGGGTTTCGAAACGGGACTACGAGCAGTACTTC. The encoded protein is CASSFTGVSKRDYEQYF.